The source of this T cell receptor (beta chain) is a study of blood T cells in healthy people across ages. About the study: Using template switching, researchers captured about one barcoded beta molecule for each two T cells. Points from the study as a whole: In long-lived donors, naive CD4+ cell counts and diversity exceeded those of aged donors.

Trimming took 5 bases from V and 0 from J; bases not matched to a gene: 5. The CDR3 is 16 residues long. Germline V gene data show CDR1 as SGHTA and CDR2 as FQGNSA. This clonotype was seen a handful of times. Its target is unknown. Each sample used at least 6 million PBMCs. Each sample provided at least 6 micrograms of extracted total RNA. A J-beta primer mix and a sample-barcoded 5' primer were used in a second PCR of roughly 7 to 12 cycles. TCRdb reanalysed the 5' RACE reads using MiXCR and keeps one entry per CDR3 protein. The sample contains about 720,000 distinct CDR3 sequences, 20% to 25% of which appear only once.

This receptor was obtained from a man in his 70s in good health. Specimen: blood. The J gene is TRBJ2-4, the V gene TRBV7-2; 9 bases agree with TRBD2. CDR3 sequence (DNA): TGTGCCAGCAGCAACTTACTAGCGGGAGCCAAAAACATTCAGTACTTC. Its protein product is CASSNLLAGAKNIQYF.